This T cell receptor beta chain was observed in a study of cytomegalovirus exposure and HLA in healthy donors. A multiplex PCR was run with 60 Vbeta primers and 13 Jbeta primers. Clones were read by immunoSEQ multiplex PCR, and TCRdb kept only the in-frame ones, dropping some. This sample has under 95,000 clones, with 7.6% found just once. The germline V gene encodes CDR1 MNHEY and CDR2 SVGAGI. V was pared by 5 bases and J by 4 bases, with 10 bases of the junction left unmatched. The CDR3 is 15 amino acids. This clone was seen more than once but under ten times. The target antigen is unknown. General study points: Presence/absence analysis assumed near-uniform sequencing depth across donors.

This TCR was sampled from a man aged 45-60 years in good health and CMV-seronegative. Sequenced: PBMCs. This chain uses TRBV6-5 with TRBJ1-2, with 7 bases lining up with TRBD1. The CDR3 region is CASSKMGQRIYGYTF. The CDR3, as DNA: TGTGCCAGCAGTAAAATGGGACAGCGGATCTATGGCTACACCTTC.